The rows below give T cell receptor beta chains drawn from one sample of a study of cytomegalovirus exposure and HLA in healthy donors. Assay: immunoSEQ multiplex PCR; the TCRdb copy retains only in-frame clones and omits some. The table shows approximately 200,000 clones, with 65% to 75% occurring only once. Specimen: PBMCs. The receptor set was obtained from a man aged 25-45 years in good health and CMV-seropositive. Both conserved end residues are part of each CDR3. D genes are given only for firm matches. Size tells how often a clone was seen (once, few, many) or the class of an expanded clone, and some rows leave it out.

>TRBJ2-5|NA|17|TRBD1|TRBV18
TGTGCCAGCTCCTTAAACCGCGGGACAGGGCCCGGAGAGACCCAGTACTTC
CASSLNRGTGPGETQYF
>TRBJ2-4|few|11|NA|TRBV30
TGTGCCTGGAGTATCTCAGACATTCAGTACTTC
CAWSISDIQYF
>TRBJ2-7|NA|14|TRBD2|TRBV7-7
TGTGCTAGCAGTCCTTCCGGGACTACCTACGAGCAGTACTTC
CASSPSGTTYEQYF
>TRBJ1-6|NA|15|TRBD1|TRBV7-6
TGTGCCAGCAGCAGGGACAGGGCAGCACAATCACCCCTCCACTTT
CASSRDRAAQSPLHF
>TRBJ2-6|NA|17|TRBD2|TRBV12-5
TGTGCTAGTGGTTCCCCTAGCGGGATCTCTGGGGCCAACGTCCTGACTTTC
CASGSPSGISGANVLTF
>TRBJ1-1|NA|15|TRBD1|TRBV7-9
TGTTCCAGCAGCCCCGGGACAGCCGGACGAACTGAAGCTTTCTTT
CSSSPGTAGRTEAFF
>TRBJ2-4|once|12|TRBD2|TRBV2
TGTGCCAGCTCCCTTGGCGGGGGGATTCAGTACTTC
CASSLGGGIQYF
>TRBJ1-2|NA|11|NA|TRBV20-1
TGCAGTGCCCTTCCAGGGTTTGGCTACACCTTC
CSALPGFGYTF
>TRBJ2-7|NA|15|NA|TRBV15
TGTGCCACCAGCAGAGGAGGGCAGGGGGGCCTCGAGCAGTACTTC
CATSRGGQGGLEQYF
>TRBJ2-2|NA|16|TRBD1|TRBV4-2
TGTGCCAGCAGCCAGAACCGGGACAGGGGGCCCGGGGAGCTGTTTTTT
CASSQNRDRGPGELFF
>TRBJ1-3|NA|18|TRBD1|TRBV7-9
TGTGCCAGCAGCGCGAGACCGGGACAGGGAATTTCTGGAAACACCATATATTTT
CASSARPGQGISGNTIYF
>TRBJ1-5|NA|14|TRBD1|TRBV7-2
TGTGCCAGCAGCTACACGACAGGGAATCAGCCCCAGCATTTT
CASSYTTGNQPQHF
>TRBJ1-1|NA|13|NA|TRBV7-9
TGTGCCAGCAGCCAGACAACGAACACTGAAGCTTTCTTT
CASSQTTNTEAFF
>TRBJ2-7|NA|12|NA|TRBV2
TGTGCCAGCAGAGGGGGAACCTACGAGCAGTACTTC
CASRGGTYEQYF
>TRBJ2-5|NA|11|NA|TRBV20-1
TGCAGTGCTACCACGGGGGAGACCCAGTACTTC
CSATTGETQYF
>TRBJ2-5|NA|14|TRBD1|TRBV7-2
TGTGCCAGCAGCAGGGACAGAAGTTCGGAGACCCAGTACTTC
CASSRDRSSETQYF
>TRBJ1-4|NA|10|NA|TRBV20-1
TGCAGTGTATACGGGGAAAAACTGTTTTTT
CSVYGEKLFF
>TRBJ2-3|NA|15|NA|TRBV5-1
TGCGCCAGCAGCCCCCTAGCGTCTAGCACAGATACGCAGTATTTT
CASSPLASSTDTQYF
>TRBJ2-7|NA|15|TRBD1|TRBV6-5
TGTGCCAGCAGTCCGCTTGGGCAGGGGGCGGGGGAGCAGTACTTC
CASSPLGQGAGEQYF
>TRBJ1-6|NA|14|TRBD1|TRBV5-5
TGTGCCAGCAGCCTCCTGATCAGGGGGGACCCCCTCCACTTT
CASSLLIRGDPLHF
>TRBJ1-1|NA|13|NA|TRBV29-1
TGCAGCGTTGTTAGGAGCATGAACACTGAAGCTTTCTTT
CSVVRSMNTEAFF
>TRBJ2-2|once|17|TRBD2|TRBV7-3
TGTGCCAGCAGCTCCCCGCTAGCGGGGGGTAGAGCCGGGGAGCTGTTTTTT
CASSSPLAGGRAGELFF
>TRBJ2-3|NA|13|NA|TRBV14
TGTGCCAGCAGAGACAGGTTCACAGATACGCAGTATTTT
CASRDRFTDTQYF